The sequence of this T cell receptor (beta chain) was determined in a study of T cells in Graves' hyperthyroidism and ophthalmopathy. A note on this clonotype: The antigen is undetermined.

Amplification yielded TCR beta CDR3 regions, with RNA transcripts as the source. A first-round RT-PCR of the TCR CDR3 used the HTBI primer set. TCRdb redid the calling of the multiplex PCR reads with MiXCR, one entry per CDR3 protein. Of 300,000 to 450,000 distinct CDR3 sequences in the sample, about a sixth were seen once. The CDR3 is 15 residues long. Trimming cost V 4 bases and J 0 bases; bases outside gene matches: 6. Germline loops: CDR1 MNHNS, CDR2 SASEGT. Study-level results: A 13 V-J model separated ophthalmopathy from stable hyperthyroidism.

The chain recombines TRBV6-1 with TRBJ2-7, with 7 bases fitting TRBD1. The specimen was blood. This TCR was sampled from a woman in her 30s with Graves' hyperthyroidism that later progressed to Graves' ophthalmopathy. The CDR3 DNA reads TGTGCCAGCAGTGCGGGTGGGACAGCCTCCTACGAGCAGTACTTC. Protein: CASSAGGTASYEQYF.